The 23 T cell receptor beta chains below come from one sample, sequenced in a study of blood T cell repertoires in COVID-19. Sequenced by immunoSEQ multiplex PCR; TCRdb stores in-frame clones only, minus some. The sample has roughly 110,000 clones, about 80% seen once. The material sequenced was peripheral blood. The receptors derive from an older man with acute or convalescent COVID-19.

V gene TRBV20-1 combines with J gene TRBJ2-7, with D tentatively TRBD2 (5 bases). There are 15 residues in the CDR3. With 3 bases removed from V and 3 bases from J, the gap between germline ends came to 18 bases. Germline lookup yields CDR1 DFQATT and CDR2 SNEGSKA (reference sequence). CDR3 protein: CSASDLRARYYEQYF. CDR3 coding DNA: TGCAGTGCTAGTGATTTGAGGGCCCGTTACTACGAGCAGTACTTC.

The J gene is TRBJ2-1, the V gene TRBV29-1; D gene uncertain. The CDR3 has 11 residues. Germline V lookup: CDR1 SQVTM, CDR2 ANQGSEA. V was cut by 0 bases and J by 10 bases, with 7 bases left in between. Here the CDR3 reads CSVEDTAEQFF. The DNA for the CDR3 is TGCAGCGTTGAAGATACAGCCGAGCAGTTCTTC.

The V and J genes are TRBV11-2 and TRBJ2-1; a possible D gene is TRBD2 (6 bases). The germline V gene encodes CDR1 SGHAT and CDR2 FQNNGV. This CDR3 comprises 15 residues. The ends were cut back, 5 bases at V and 2 bases at J, with 13 bases in the middle. CDR3 region: CASSPGGEPYNEQFF. The CDR3 bases are TGTGCCAGCAGCCCGGGCGGGGAGCCCTACAATGAGCAGTTCTTC.

The chain combines TRBV11-2 with TRBJ1-2, with 8 positions matching TRBD1. The CDR3 contains 14 residues. Trimming removed 5 bases from V and 0 bases from J; junction bases left unmatched: 2. The germline V gene encodes CDR1 SGHAT and CDR2 FQNNGV. The DNA for the CDR3 is TGTGCCAGCAGCCCGACAGGGGCTAACTATGGCTACACCTTC. This sequence encodes CASSPTGANYGYTF.

This clone was seen a few times. The genes are TRBV2 and TRBJ1-2; TRBD1 agrees at 11 bases. The CDR3 is made up of 13 amino acids. Germline-derived CDR1 and CDR2 are SNHLY and FYNNEI. Trimming took 5 bases from V and 9 from J; bases not matched to a gene: 5. In nucleotides, the CDR3 is TGTGCCAGCAGTACCGGGACAGGGGGTCGCTACACCTTC. Its translation is CASSTGTGGRYTF. Supplemented by reference TRBV2 and TRBJ1-2, the full variable domain reads EPEVTQTPSHQVTQMGQEVILRCVPISNHLYFYWYRQILGQKVEFLVSFYNNEISEKSEIFDDQFSVERPDGSNFTLKIRSTKLEDSAMYFCASSTGTGGRYTFGSGTRLTVV.

The J gene is TRBJ2-2, the V gene TRBV14, with 7 positions matching TRBD1. Trimming at V came to 5 bases and at J to 7 bases, leaving 4 bases not matched to a gene. Germline CDR1 and CDR2: SGHDN and FVKESK. The CDR3 has 13 residues. The chain's CDR3 is CASSRQGDGELFF. CDR3 nucleotide sequence: TGTGCCAGCAGCAGACAGGGAGACGGGGAGCTGTTTTTT. The full variable domain, completed using reference TRBV14 and TRBJ2-2, is EAGVTQFPSHSVIEKGQTVTLRCDPISGHDNLYWYRRVMGKEIKFLLHFVKESKQDESGMPNNRFLAERTGGTYSTLKVQPAELEDSGVYFCASSRQGDGELFFGEGSRLTVL.

This chain uses TRBV6-5 with TRBJ2-2; D perhaps matches TRBD2 (5 bases). Germline values: CDR1 MNHEY, CDR2 SVGAGI. Trimming shortened V by 7 bases and J by 6 bases, and 12 bases separated the two germline ends. The CDR3 length is 13 residues. The CDR3: CASMREVPGELFF. In DNA, the CDR3 is TGTGCCAGCATGAGGGAAGTACCCGGGGAGCTGTTTTTT.

This clone appeared once. The gene calls are TRBV12-3 or TRBV12-4 and TRBJ2-7; tentative D call: TRBD1 (5 bases). Trimming shortened V by 8 bases and J by 4 bases, and 12 bases separated the two germline ends. The CDR3 consists of 12 residues. The CDR3: CASSLQGYEQYF. The CDR3 DNA reads TGTGCCAGCTCTCTCCAGGGTTACGAGCAGTACTTC.

The V and J genes are TRBV3-1 (or the pseudogene TRBV3-2) and TRBJ2-1; 8 nucleotides agree with TRBD2. V lost 5 bases to trimming and J lost 7 bases; unmatched junction nucleotides: 7. The CDR3 covers 14 residues. Germline CDR1 and CDR2: LGHDT and YNNKEL (reference sequence). The CDR3 reads CASSNRGGRNEQFF. The DNA of the CDR3 is TGTGCCAGCAGCAACCGGGGGGGCAGGAATGAGCAGTTCTTC.

The chain combines TRBV2 with TRBJ1-5; maybe TRBD1 (6 bases). Deletions cut 6 bases from V and 9 bases from J, with 18 bases between. This CDR3 is 14 amino acids long. Germline CDR1 SNHLY, CDR2 FYNNEI. The CDR3 DNA sequence: TGTGCCAGCAGGGACAGCCGGGCTTTCGGGCCCCAGCATTTT. This sequence encodes CASRDSRAFGPQHF.

V is TRBV3-1 (or the pseudogene TRBV3-2) and J is TRBJ1-2, with 9 bases identical to TRBD1. The CDR3 runs 16 residues. The V and J ends lost 0 bases and 8 bases, in that order; junction bases with no gene match: 10. Germline V lookup: CDR1 LGHDT, CDR2 YNNKEL (reference sequence). CDR3: CASSQEPGQGAGGYTF. CDR3 coding DNA: TGTGCCAGCAGCCAAGAACCGGGACAGGGTGCGGGGGGCTACACCTTC.

The CDR3: CATSRDPEAGELFF. CDR3 coding DNA: TGTGCCACCAGCAGAGATCCTGAGGCCGGGGAGCTGTTTTTT. The rearrangement joins TRBV15 to TRBJ2-2, with unresolved D. The CDR3 is made up of 14 amino acids. V gave up 0 bases and J gave up 6 bases, with 8 bases separating them. Germline CDR1 reads LNHNV; CDR2 reads YYDKDF (reference sequence).

The chain has TRBV21-1 and TRBJ1-5; the D call of TRBD1 is as the table states it, not checked on the DNA. TRBV21-1 is noted as a pseudogene. CDR3 length equals 20 residues. CDR3 region: CASSKDLFRQGARSSQPQHF. The CDR3 DNA reads TGTGCCAGCAGCAAAGACCTATTTCGACAGGGGGCGCGGAGCAGTCAGCCCCAGCATTTT.

The V and J genes are TRBV29-1 and TRBJ1-2, with 12 bases identical to TRBD1. The germline gives CDR1 SQVTM, CDR2 ANQGSEA. Losses at the gene ends were 7 bases for V and 8 bases for J; bases not matched to a gene: 2. There are 11 residues in the CDR3. In nucleotides, the CDR3 is TGCAGCGCGGGACAGGGGGCCGGCTACACCTTC. Protein product: CSAGQGAGYTF. The full variable domain, completed using reference TRBV29-1 and TRBJ1-2, is SAVISQKPSRDICQRGTSLTIQCQVDSQVTMMFWYRQQPGQSLTLIATANQGSEATYESGFVIDKFPISRPNLTFSTLTVSNMSPEDSSIYLCSAGQGAGYTFGSGTRLTVV.

This clone has a handful of counts. CDR3 loop: CASSPLLGAAGNTIYF. In DNA, the CDR3 is TGTGCCAGCAGCCCTCTCTTGGGGGCGGCCGGAAACACCATATATTTT. The chain has TRBV11-2 and TRBJ1-3, with a tentative D call TRBD1 (6 bases). V dropped 5 bases and J dropped 4 bases, with 18 bases sitting between them. Looked up from germline, CDR1 is SGHAT and CDR2 is FQNNGV. The CDR3 is 16 amino acids. The whole variable domain, filled in from reference TRBV11-2 and TRBJ1-3, reads EAGVAQSPRYKIIEKRQSVAFWCNPISGHATLYWYQQILGQGPKLLIQFQNNGVVDDSQLPKDRFSAERLKGVDSTLKIQPAKLEDSAVYLCASSPLLGAAGNTIYFGEGSWLTVV.

There are a few counts of this clone. The chain uses TRBV29-1 and TRBJ1-1, with D unclear. The CDR3 has 13 residues. Germline assignment: CDR1 SQVTM and CDR2 ANQGSEA. The V end lost 6 bases, the J end lost 3 bases, and 14 bases lay between the germline ends. The CDR3 reads CSVVFRRDTEAFF. The CDR3 region has the DNA TGCAGCGTGGTATTCCGGCGGGACACTGAAGCTTTCTTT.

The chain combines TRBV13 with TRBJ1-1; D is unclear. CDR3 length: 13 amino acids. Germline lookup yields CDR1 PRHDT and CDR2 FYEKMQ (reference sequence). V lost 4 bases to trimming and J lost 5 bases, with 11 bases between them. The CDR3 sequence is CASSSEVRTEAFF. Here the CDR3 DNA reads TGTGCCAGCAGCTCGGAGGTGAGGACTGAAGCTTTCTTT. Combining the CDR3 with reference TRBV13 and TRBJ1-1 gives the whole variable domain AAGVIQSPRHLIKEKRETATLKCYPIPRHDTVYWYQQGPGQDPQFLISFYEKMQSDKGSIPDRFSAQQFSDYHSELNMSSLELGDSALYFCASSSEVRTEAFFGQGTRLTVV.

The gene calls are TRBV2 and TRBJ1-6; a possible D gene is TRBD1 (6 bases). The CDR3 has 13 amino acids. Germline V gene lookup returns CDR1 SNHLY and CDR2 FYNNEI. Between the trimmed V and J ends, which lost 9 bases and 10 bases, there was a span of 16 bases. In nucleotides, the CDR3 is TGTGCCAGTAACAGGGTGGTTGGATCACCCCTCCACTTT. It specifies CASNRVVGSPLHF. The full variable domain, in which reference TRBV2 and TRBJ1-6 provide the parts outside the CDR3, is EPEVTQTPSHQVTQMGQEVILRCVPISNHLYFYWYRQILGQKVEFLVSFYNNEISEKSEIFDDQFSVERPDGSNFTLKIRSTKLEDSAMYFCASNRVVGSPLHFGNGTRLTVT.

V is TRBV14 and J is TRBJ2-7; TRBD1 matches at 7 bases. The CDR3 has 14 residues. Germline-derived CDR1 and CDR2 are SGHDN and FVKESK. V gave up 1 base and J gave up 2 bases; unmatched junction bases: 2. The CDR3 region has the DNA TGTGCCAGCAGCCAAGGGCAGGGGGCCTACGAGCAGTACTTC. Protein product: CASSQGQGAYEQYF.

The chain is built from TRBV5-1 and TRBJ1-2; D not resolved. CDR1 and CDR2 from the germline V gene are SGHRS and YFSETQ. This CDR3 spans 13 amino acids. V was pared by 0 bases and J by 5 bases, with 8 bases between. The CDR3 DNA reads TGCGCCAGCAGCTTGGACAGCCTATATGGCTACACCTTC. Translation gives CASSLDSLYGYTF.

The chain is built from TRBV7-2 and TRBJ2-1; D is possibly TRBD2 (6 bases). The CDR3 totals 14 residues. V shed 5 bases and J shed 4 bases, with 12 bases lying between them. Germline V gene lookup returns CDR1 SGHTA and CDR2 FQGNSA. DNA of the CDR3: TGTGCCAGCAGCCCATGGGAGGCTTACAATGAGCAGTTCTTC. This codes for CASSPWEAYNEQFF.

The chain uses TRBV5-5 and TRBJ1-1, with unresolved D. CDR3 length equals 15 residues. Trimming pared 6 bases from V and 2 bases from J, leaving 17 bases between. Germline V CDR1 and CDR2: SGHKS, YYEKEE (reference sequence). The CDR3: CASTPWAGDNTEAFF. CDR3 bases: TGTGCCAGCACCCCTTGGGCAGGTGACAACACTGAAGCTTTCTTT.

J is TRBJ1-2 and V is TRBV3-1 (or the pseudogene TRBV3-2); D gene ambiguous. Germline V lookup: CDR1 LGHDT, CDR2 YNNKEL (reference sequence). Trimming took off 2 bases at V and 12 bases at J, with 19 bases between the two ends. This CDR3 spans 14 amino acids. The CDR3 region has the DNA TGTGCCAGCAGCCAACAGACGTCGAGGCGCGGGGACACCTTC. It encodes CASSQQTSRRGDTF.